One and the same sample provided the 22 T cell receptor beta chains below, sequenced in a study of T cells in Graves' hyperthyroidism and ophthalmopathy. Researchers amplified the TCR beta CDR3 regions from RNA transcripts. In the first-round RT-PCR of the TCR CDR3, the HTBI primer set was used. One entry per CDR3 protein results from TCRdb running MiXCR on the multiplex PCR reads. The repertoire holds approximately 420,000 distinct CDR3 sequences, with roughly an eighth as singletons. Sequencing was carried out using blood. The receptor source for this set is a young woman with Graves' hyperthyroidism.

There are a few counts of this clonotype. This chain joins TRBV9 and TRBJ2-1; 8 bases are a match to TRBD1. The J segment lost 8 bases and the V segment lost 4 bases, leaving 5 bases of the junction unmatched. Germline V CDR1 and CDR2: SGDLS, YYNGEE. The CDR3 contains 13 residues. CDR3 coding DNA: TGTGCCAGCAGCCGGGACAGGTGGGATGAGCAGTTCTTC. It translates to CASSRDRWDEQFF.

This clonotype was seen at least ten times. The chain joins TRBV19 to TRBJ1-5; 7 bases align to TRBD1. Losses at the gene ends were 9 bases for V and 2 bases for J; bases not matched to a gene: 4. Looked up from germline, CDR1 is LNHDA and CDR2 is SQIVND (reference sequence). The CDR3 runs 13 residues. As DNA, the CDR3 is TGTGCCAGCGACAGGGTAGGCAATCAGCCCCAGCATTTT. It is translated as CASDRVGNQPQHF.

This clonotype was found many times. The J gene is TRBJ1-5, the V gene TRBV28, with D unclear. The V gene's germline CDR1 is MDHEN and CDR2 SYDVKM. The CDR3 has 15 residues. Trimming took off 6 bases at V and 1 base at J, with 13 bases between the two ends. The CDR3 DNA follows: TGTGCCAGCAGCTCCCTTGGCCAGAGCAATCAGCCCCAGCATTTT. This encodes CASSSLGQSNQPQHF.

This clonotype was seen a few times. This CDR3 reads CATRSPQETQYF. As DNA, the CDR3 is TGTGCCACCAGGTCCCCACAAGAGACCCAGTACTTC. The rearrangement joins TRBV24-1 to TRBJ2-5; no clear D gene. The V gene's germline CDR1 is KGHDR and CDR2 SFDVKD. The V gene lost 7 bases and the J gene lost 2 bases, with 7 bases spanning the gap. The CDR3 covers 12 residues.

This clonotype has ten or more counts. The V and J genes are TRBV3-1 and TRBJ2-4, with D perhaps matching TRBD1 or TRBD2 (5 bases each). Deletions cut 0 bases from V and 15 bases from J, with 15 bases between. CDR3 length equals 13 residues. Germline assignment: CDR1 LGHDT and CDR2 YNNKEL (reference sequence). The CDR3 sequence is CASSQDSAGSAYF. The CDR3 DNA reads TGTGCCAGCAGCCAAGATAGCGCAGGGAGTGCGTACTTC.

This clonotype appeared once. A much larger clone differs from this one at a single base, so this may be a read error. The V gene is TRBV28, the J gene TRBJ1-1; 7 bases are shared with TRBD1. V gave up 5 bases and J gave up 7 bases; unmatched junction bases: 10. Per germline, CDR1 MDHEN and CDR2 SYDVKM. CDR3 length equals 14 residues. The CDR3, as DNA: TGTGCCAGCAGTCCCGGGACAGTTGCCTTTGAAGCTTTCTTT. Translated, it gives CASSPGTVAFEAFF. Variable domain in full (rest from reference TRBV28 and TRBJ1-1): DVKVTQSSRYLVKRTGEKVFLECVQDMDHENMFWYRQDPGLGLRLIYFSYDVKMKEKGDIPEGYSVSREKKERFSLILESASTNQTSMYLCASSPGTVAFEAFFGQGTRLTVV.

The CDR3 sequence is CASRFRQELSNQPQHF. CDR3 nucleotide sequence: TGTGCCAGTAGATTTCGGCAGGAGCTTAGCAATCAGCCCCAGCATTTT. This chain uses TRBV19 with TRBJ1-5; D not certain. CDR1 and CDR2 from the germline V gene are LNHDA and SQIVND (reference sequence). CDR3 length: 16 amino acids. Trimming removed 6 bases at V and 0 bases at J, with 15 bases between.

This clonotype was seen only a few times. The CDR3 DNA follows: TGTGCCAGCAGTTACTCTTGGTCTGAGGCGGAAAAACTGTTTTTT. Its protein product is CASSYSWSEAEKLFF. The gene calls are TRBV6-2 or TRBV6-3 and TRBJ1-4; D gene uncertain. V lost 0 bases, J lost 8 bases, and 13 bases lay in between. The CDR3 extends over 15 amino acids. CDR1 MNHEY and CDR2 SVGEGT come from the germline V gene.

The genes are TRBV5-6 and TRBJ2-5; maybe TRBD2 (6 bases). The CDR3 has 15 residues. From germline, CDR1 is SGHDT and CDR2 YYEEEE. Trimming took 4 bases from V and 5 from J, leaving 18 bases between them. As DNA, the CDR3 is TGTGCCAGCAGCGACGGAGGGTCCCTCGGGGAGACCCAGTACTTC. Its translation is CASSDGGSLGETQYF.

This clonotype was observed at least ten times. The V gene is TRBV2, the J gene TRBJ2-4; D unresolved. The germline CDR1 and CDR2 sequences are SNHLY and FYNNEI. The V end lost 6 bases, the J end lost 8 bases, and 8 bases lay between the germline ends. CDR3 size: 11 residues. CDR3 nucleotides: TGTGCCAGCAGCCAACAAGACATTCAGTACTTC. It yields the protein CASSQQDIQYF.

As concerns this clonotype: A much bigger clone sits one base away, suggesting this may be a read error. The rearrangement uses TRBV12-3 or TRBV12-4 and TRBJ1-5, with D hard to call. Between the trimmed V and J ends, which lost 7 bases and 3 bases, there was a span of 19 bases. This CDR3 is built from 16 residues. The CDR3 is CASNHSFSLFNQPQHF. CDR3 DNA: TGTGCCAGCAATCATTCCTTTTCCCTCTTCAATCAGCCCCAGCATTTT.

There are many counts of this clonotype. This chain joins TRBV5-1 and TRBJ2-7, with 9 bases aligning to TRBD1. Germline V lookup: CDR1 SGHRS, CDR2 YFSETQ. This CDR3 comprises 13 residues. V shed 4 bases, J shed 6 bases, and the junction held 5 bases outside the gene matches. This chain's CDR3 is CASSATGGAEQYF. Here the CDR3 DNA reads TGCGCCAGCAGCGCGACAGGGGGGGCCGAGCAGTACTTC.

The table lists this clonotype with a few counts. CDR3 amino acids: CSAKINRDRENIQYF. In DNA form, the CDR3 reads TGCAGTGCTAAAATTAACAGGGATAGAGAAAACATTCAGTACTTC. The gene calls are TRBV20-1 and TRBJ2-4; a weak D match, TRBD1 (6 bases). V shed 4 bases and J shed 5 bases, with 18 bases lying between them. CDR1 DFQATT and CDR2 SNEGSKA come from the germline V gene (reference sequence). The CDR3 length is 15 residues.

A word on this clonotype: A junction end diverges from the germline sequence, so it may reflect a read error. The chain combines TRBV6-2 or TRBV6-3 with TRBJ2-1, with TRBD1 matching 11 bases. This CDR3 comprises 15 residues. Germline V gene data show CDR1 as MNHEY and CDR2 as SVGEGT. The CDR3: CAISGVRTGGYEQFF. The CDR3 DNA reads TGTGCCATCAGTGGTGTCCGGACAGGGGGCTATGAGCAGTTCTTC.

This clonotype was counted ten times or more. The CDR3 coding sequence is TGTGCCAGTAGTATGCCCCCGGACGGCCCCTACGAGCAGTACTTC. Translating gives CASSMPPDGPYEQYF. The rearrangement links TRBV19 to TRBJ2-7; the D is unclear. Germline V gene lookup returns CDR1 LNHDA and CDR2 SQIVND (reference sequence). This CDR3 contains 15 residues. Deletions cut 3 bases from V and 2 bases from J, with 14 bases between.

This clonotype showed up just a few times. The rearrangement joins TRBV9 to TRBJ1-6; TRBD1 aligns across 9 bases. Trimming took 3 bases from V and 8 from J; bases not matched to a gene: 6. The CDR3 is made up of 15 amino acids. Per the germline V gene, CDR1 is SGDLS and CDR2 is YYNGEE. CDR3 sequence reads: CASSGFRDRDSPLHF. The CDR3 region has the DNA TGTGCCAGCAGCGGGTTCCGGGACAGGGATTCACCCCTCCACTTT. The entire variable domain, with the rest obtained from reference TRBV9 and TRBJ1-6, is as follows: DSGVTQTPKHLITATGQRVTLRCSPRSGDLSVYWYQQSLDQGLQFLIQYYNGEERAKGNILERFSAQQFPDLHSELNLSSLELGDSALYFCASSGFRDRDSPLHFGNGTRLTVT.

Here the CDR3 reads CASNPIPPRGRAVKEQFF. Here the CDR3 DNA reads TGTGCCAGCAACCCAATCCCCCCCCGAGGGAGGGCAGTCAAGGAGCAGTTCTTC. The chain uses TRBV6-1 and TRBJ2-1; 7 bases match TRBD2. Germline-derived CDR1 and CDR2 are MNHNS and SASEGT. CDR3 length: 18 residues. The V and J ends lost 7 bases and 10 bases, in that order; junction bases with no gene match: 25.

This clonotype was picked up many times. The chain links TRBV20-1 to TRBJ2-3; weak D call: TRBD1 (5 bases). CDR3 length: 12 amino acids. Germline lookup yields CDR1 DFQATT and CDR2 SNEGSKA (reference sequence). Trimming pared 1 base from V and 11 bases from J, leaving 13 bases between. CDR3 in amino acids: CSARGSGIRQYF. DNA of the CDR3: TGCAGTGCTAGAGGGTCAGGGATAAGGCAGTATTTT.

The rearrangement links TRBV10-3 to TRBJ1-2; no clear D. CDR1 is ENHRY, CDR2 SYGVKD, per germline. This CDR3 contains 16 residues. Trimming took 4 bases from V and 7 from J, leaving 22 bases between them. The CDR3 DNA follows: TGTGCCATCAGTGTGGAGGGAACTCCCGGGCTGGGTGGCTACACCTTC. Translated: CAISVEGTPGLGGYTF.

Ten or more counts support this clonotype. This CDR3 is CASTEGQKKETQYF. The CDR3 region has the DNA TGTGCCAGCACCGAGGGACAGAAAAAAGAGACCCAGTACTTC. This rearrangement joins TRBV5-5 to TRBJ2-5; TRBD1 matches at 7 bases. This CDR3 is built from 14 residues. CDR1 and CDR2 (germline): SGHKS, YYEKEE (reference sequence). The J segment lost 3 bases and the V segment lost 6 bases, leaving 8 bases of the junction unmatched.

This clonotype occurred many times. The genes are TRBV18 and TRBJ2-1, with 8 bases that match TRBD1. The CDR3 is 15 amino acids. J gave up 8 bases and V 3 bases, and 9 bases lay outside the gene matches. Germline values: CDR1 KGHSH, CDR2 LQKENI. The chain's CDR3 is CASSPTGESGYEQFF. Here the CDR3 DNA reads TGTGCCAGCTCACCGACAGGGGAAAGTGGCTATGAGCAGTTCTTC.

This clonotype was counted between two and nine times. This rearrangement joins TRBV4-1 to TRBJ2-1; 8 bases line up with TRBD2. The CDR3 is 17 amino acids. CDR1 is MGHRA and CDR2 is YSYEKL in the germline V gene. V lost 1 base to trimming and J lost 6 bases; unmatched junction nucleotides: 11. CDR3 protein: CASSQASGSLWGNEQFF. For the CDR3, the DNA is TGCGCCAGCAGCCAAGCCAGCGGGAGTCTATGGGGCAATGAGCAGTTCTTC.